The 30 T cell receptor beta chains in this list originate from one sample, sequenced in a study of human T cells and chemical hapten exposure. TCRdb reanalysed the RACE reads using MiXCR and keeps one entry per CDR3 protein. Among about 260,000 distinct CDR3 sequences listed, about 8.1% were seen once. The time point was: pre-sensitization, week 0. Treatment denoted: therapeutic diphenylcyclopropenone sensitization with weekly scalp DPC. The source was whole blood, collected in connection with sensitization to the hapten diphenylcyclopropenone (DPC). These receptors originate from a woman in her forties with alopecia areata. Some clones in this sample may be carry-over from other donors' samples.

This clonotype was counted between two and nine times. This sequence joins TRBV28 and TRBJ2-2; D not certain. The germline CDR1 and CDR2 sequences are MDHEN and SYDVKM. The CDR3 sequence is 13 residues long. The ends were cut back, 5 bases at V and 5 bases at J, with 9 bases in the middle. The CDR3 DNA reads as TGTGCCAGCAGTCTACCTCTGACCGGGGAGCTGTTTTTT. Encoded protein: CASSLPLTGELFF.

This rearrangement joins TRBV28 to TRBJ2-5, with TRBD1 matching over 11 bases. Germline V CDR1 and CDR2: MDHEN, SYDVKM. The CDR3 covers 16 residues. Trimming removed 4 bases from V and 4 bases from J; junction bases left unmatched: 8. CDR3 nucleotide sequence: TGTGCCAGCAGTTCCCCGGACAGGGGGCTATTAGAGACCCAGTACTTC. Amino acids: CASSSPDRGLLETQYF.

This clonotype has a count of ten or more. The chain uses TRBV7-2 and TRBJ1-2, with no clear D. CDR1 and CDR2 from the germline V gene are SGHTA and FQGNSA. The CDR3 covers 13 residues. V shed 5 bases and J shed 2 bases, with 9 bases lying between them. CDR3 sequence (DNA): TGTGCCAGCAGCCCAGCTAGAAACTATGGCTACACCTTC. Translated: CASSPARNYGYTF.

This clonotype was counted many times. This chain links TRBV7-9 with TRBJ2-6, with TRBD1 identical over 7 bases. V lost 2 bases to trimming and J lost 7 bases; unmatched junction nucleotides: 5. The CDR3 spans 15 residues. Germline CDR1 is SEHNR and CDR2 is FQNEAQ (reference sequence). This CDR3 is CASSLRGQVANVLTF. As DNA, the CDR3 is TGTGCCAGCAGCTTACGCGGACAGGTAGCCAACGTCCTGACTTTC.

Here the CDR3 DNA reads TGTGCCAGCACCGGGACTCCCCGGTGGAATGAGCAGTTCTTC. Residues: CASTGTPRWNEQFF. V gene TRBV7-2 combines with J gene TRBJ2-1; D might be TRBD2 (6 bases). Germline V gene sequence: CDR1 SGHTA, CDR2 FQGNSA. CDR3 length: 14 residues. With 7 bases removed from V and 7 bases from J, the gap between germline ends came to 17 bases.

The chain carries TRBV9 and TRBJ1-4, with a possible D match to TRBD1 (5 bases). Germline CDR1 reads SGDLS; CDR2 reads YYNGEE. The CDR3 is made up of 15 amino acids. Trimming stripped 2 bases from V and 8 bases from J, with 16 bases between. Here the CDR3 DNA reads TGTGCCAGCAGCGTCCATGGGGCCAAGGAGGAAAAACTGTTTTTT. This codes for CASSVHGAKEEKLFF.

The chain employs TRBV5-1 and TRBJ2-2; D possibly corresponds to TRBD2 (5 bases). This CDR3 region has 14 residues. Germline loops: CDR1 SGHRS, CDR2 YFSETQ. Deletions cut 4 bases from V and 3 bases from J, with 10 bases between. In DNA, the CDR3 is TGCGCCAGCAGCACGGCCGGGGACACCGGGGAGCTGTTTTTT. Protein: CASSTAGDTGELFF. Full variable domain (rest looked up from reference TRBV5-1 and TRBJ2-2): KAGVTQTPRYLIKTRGQQVTLSCSPISGHRSVSWYQQTPGQGLQFLFEYFSETQRNKGNFPGRFSGRQFSNSRSEMNVSTLELGDSALYLCASSTAGDTGELFFGEGSRLTVL.

This clonotype was seen only a few times. The V call is TRBV12-3 or TRBV12-4, the J call TRBJ2-1; TRBD2 might be the D (6 bases). V was pared by 5 bases and J by 6 bases, with 17 bases between. The CDR3 is made up of 15 amino acids. The CDR3 nucleotides are TGTGCCAGCAGTCCCATATTTAGCGGCTCCAATGAGCAGTTCTTC. The encoded protein is CASSPIFSGSNEQFF.

This clonotype was detected only a few times. CDR3 nucleotide sequence: TGCGCCAGCAGCTTGGGAGGGACAGGGACTAATGAGCAGTTCTTC. Its translation is CASSLGGTGTNEQFF. The rearrangement uses TRBV5-1 and TRBJ2-1; the match to TRBD1 covers 9 bases. This CDR3 has 15 amino acids. V trimming: 0 bases; J trimming: 7 bases; junction bases outside the gene matches: 5. Per germline, CDR1 SGHRS and CDR2 YFSETQ.

In this sample, this clonotype turned up many times. The chain uses TRBV20-1 and TRBJ1-1; D is undetermined. CDR1 DFQATT and CDR2 SNEGSKA come from the germline V gene (reference sequence). Trimming left V 1 base short and J 2 bases short, with 2 bases between. This CDR3 contains 11 residues. CDR3 coding DNA: TGCAGTGCTAGAGGCAACACTGAAGCTTTCTTT. Translating it yields CSARGNTEAFF.

This clonotype was observed many times. The V call is TRBV5-6, the J call TRBJ1-2; 7 nucleotides align to TRBD1. The CDR3 has 15 residues. The V gene end was trimmed by 4 bases and the J gene end by 0 bases; junction bases not matched to a gene: 6. The V gene's germline CDR1 is SGHDT and CDR2 YYEEEE. The CDR3 sequence: CASSRGDRTNYGYTF. The CDR3 DNA is TGTGCCAGCAGCCGGGGGGACAGAACTAACTATGGCTACACCTTC.

In this sample, this clonotype turned up a few times. The CDR3 sequence is CASSLGGTSDEQFF. For the CDR3, the DNA is TGTGCCAGCAGTTTAGGGGGGACATCGGATGAGCAGTTCTTC. The genes are TRBV12-3 or TRBV12-4 and TRBJ2-1; D perhaps matches TRBD1 (6 bases). V was clipped by 1 base and J by 8 bases, with 12 bases between them. This CDR3 is 14 amino acids long.

The chain combines TRBV10-3 with TRBJ2-3, with 7 nucleotides matching TRBD2. CDR1 and CDR2 (germline): ENHRY, SYGVKD. V lost 4 bases, J lost 10 bases, and 5 bases stayed unmatched. This CDR3 is 12 amino acids long. The DNA for the CDR3 is TGTGCCATCAGTGGGGAGGGGTTTTCGCAGTATTTT. Protein sequence: CAISGEGFSQYF.

The gene calls are TRBV6-2 or TRBV6-3 and TRBJ1-5; D is undetermined. Trimming cost V 6 bases and J 0 bases, with 12 bases left between them. The germline V gene has CDR1 MNHEY and CDR2 SVGEGT. The CDR3 extends over 15 amino acids. CDR3 residues: CASSPPGHSNQPQHF. CDR3 nucleotides: TGTGCCAGCAGCCCCCCGGGCCATAGCAATCAGCCCCAGCATTTT.

This clonotype came up a few times. The V and J genes are TRBV7-2 and TRBJ2-4, with D perhaps matching TRBD2 (7 bases). With 5 bases removed from V and 0 bases from J, the gap between germline ends came to 14 bases. CDR3 length equals 16 residues. Germline CDR1 is SGHTA and CDR2 is FQGNSA. The CDR3 loop reads CASSRTAGIAKNIQYF. The CDR3 nucleotides read TGTGCCAGCAGCCGGACAGCGGGGATAGCCAAAAACATTCAGTACTTC.

This clonotype has a handful of counts. This rearrangement joins TRBV12-3 or TRBV12-4 to TRBJ1-2; TRBD1 agrees at 9 bases. This CDR3 region has 15 residues. The V segment lost 0 bases and the J segment 1 base; nucleotides outside the gene matches: 0. The CDR3 spells CASSLAGQGNYGYTF. In DNA form, the CDR3 reads TGTGCCAGCAGTTTAGCGGGACAGGGTAACTATGGCTACACCTTC.

The rearrangement links TRBV4-3 to TRBJ2-3; 11 nucleotides agree with TRBD2. The V gene end was trimmed by 0 bases and the J gene end by 1 base; junction bases not matched to a gene: 3. The germline gives CDR1 LGHNA, CDR2 YSLEER. This CDR3 comprises 17 residues. Written as DNA, the CDR3 is TGCGCCAGCAGCCAAGACCCACTAGCGGGGGGCACAGATACGCAGTATTTT. Protein product: CASSQDPLAGGTDTQYF.

This clonotype was detected only a few times. The chain has TRBV24-1 and TRBJ2-3, with D uncertain. This CDR3 is built from 16 residues. V was trimmed by 2 bases and J by 1 base, leaving 12 bases between them. In germline, CDR1 is KGHDR, CDR2 SFDVKD. The CDR3 region has the DNA TGTGCCACCAGTGATTCATCTCGTCGGGGCACAGATACGCAGTATTTT. This sequence encodes CATSDSSRRGTDTQYF.

V and J are TRBV27 and TRBJ2-7; 7 nucleotides line up with TRBD2. Germline values: CDR1 MNHEY, CDR2 SMNVEV (reference sequence). The CDR3 runs 16 residues. The ends lost 3 bases at V and 6 bases at J; junction bases unmatched: 14. CDR3 in amino acids: CASSFAGGRRSGEQYF. The CDR3 region has the DNA TGTGCCAGCAGTTTTGCGGGCGGGAGAAGGAGTGGCGAGCAGTACTTC.

This clonotype was recorded a few times. The chain couples TRBV19 to TRBJ2-7, with 8 bases fitting TRBD2. The CDR3 spans 17 residues. Germline V gene sequence: CDR1 LNHDA, CDR2 SQIVND (reference sequence). V was pared by 5 bases and J by 2 bases, with 14 bases of the junction left unmatched. The CDR3 nucleotides read TGTGCCAGTAGTGTCACCGCCGGAGCGGGAGCCCCCTACGAGCAGTACTTC. It translates to CASSVTAGAGAPYEQYF.

The gene calls are TRBV18 and TRBJ1-6, with 7 bases matching TRBD1. The CDR3 contains 13 residues. Germline V CDR1 and CDR2: KGHSH, LQKENI. V trimming: 4 bases; J trimming: 9 bases; junction bases outside the gene matches: 3. CDR3 residues: CASSQGAVSPLHF. As DNA, the CDR3 is TGTGCCAGCTCACAGGGGGCAGTTTCACCCCTCCACTTT.

There are a few counts of this clonotype. V and J are TRBV4-2 and TRBJ1-2; maybe TRBD1 (6 bases). Germline assignment: CDR1 LGHNA and CDR2 YNFKEQ. This CDR3 has 17 residues. The V and J ends lost 4 bases and 4 bases respectively, with 22 bases between them. The CDR3 bases are TGTGCCAGCAGCCGAGAGATCCAGGGGCGGAATGTCTATGGCTACACCTTC. This codes for CASSREIQGRNVYGYTF.

This clonotype occurred many times. V gene TRBV28 combines with J gene TRBJ1-6, with unresolved D. Germline V gene sequence: CDR1 MDHEN, CDR2 SYDVKM. V lost 3 bases and J 2 bases, leaving 5 bases between the germline ends. This CDR3 comprises 14 residues. CDR3 residues: CASSLETYNSPLHF. DNA for the CDR3: TGTGCCAGCAGTTTGGAGACCTATAATTCACCCCTCCACTTT.

This clonotype showed up just a few times. The V gene is TRBV5-6, the J gene TRBJ2-2, with a possible D match to TRBD2 (6 bases). The germline V and J ends were trimmed by 5 bases and 7 bases, with 6 bases remaining between them. The CDR3 is 11 amino acids. Germline CDR1 reads SGHDT; CDR2 reads YYEEEE. In DNA, the CDR3 is TGTGCCAGCAGAGCGGGCGGGGAGCTGTTTTTT. Its translation is CASRAGGELFF. The variable domain in full, completed from reference TRBV5-6 and TRBJ2-2, reads DAGVTQSPTHLIKTRGQQVTLRCSPKSGHDTVSWYQQALGQGPQFIFQYYEEEERQRGNFPDRFSGHQFPNYSSELNVNALLLGDSALYLCASRAGGELFFGEGSRLTVL.

The sample holds a few counts of this clonotype. The rearrangement links TRBV5-1 to TRBJ2-5, with a tentative D call TRBD1 (5 bases). Trimming cost V 4 bases and J 7 bases, with 17 bases left between them. The germline V gene has CDR1 SGHRS and CDR2 YFSETQ. The CDR3 contains 14 residues. The CDR3 bases are TGCGCCAGCAGCACGCGACAGAGCCTGGGGACCCAGTACTTC. Translation gives CASSTRQSLGTQYF. Full variable domain (remainder filled in from reference TRBV5-1 and TRBJ2-5): KAGVTQTPRYLIKTRGQQVTLSCSPISGHRSVSWYQQTPGQGLQFLFEYFSETQRNKGNFPGRFSGRQFSNSRSEMNVSTLELGDSALYLCASSTRQSLGTQYFGPGTRLLVL.

The chain joins TRBV10-3 to TRBJ1-3; D is undetermined. Between the trimmed V and J ends, which lost 10 bases and 2 bases, there was a span of 9 bases. Looked up from germline, CDR1 is ENHRY and CDR2 is SYGVKD. The CDR3 spans 12 residues. CDR3 nucleotides: TGTGCCACGGGATCCACTGGAAACACCATATATTTT. Translation: CATGSTGNTIYF.

This clonotype was observed many times. This sequence joins TRBV6-2 or TRBV6-3 and TRBJ2-1; TRBD2 is a possible D gene (6 bases). The germline V gene encodes CDR1 MNHEY and CDR2 SVGEGT. The V gene lost 6 bases and the J gene lost 5 bases, with 14 bases spanning the gap. The CDR3 length is 14 residues. CDR3 in DNA: TGTGCCAGCAGAAGGCTCGGAGGGGACAATGAGCAGTTCTTC. Translation: CASRRLGGDNEQFF.

The CDR3 sequence is CASTKGLAGASSYNEQFF. As DNA, the CDR3 is TGTGCCAGCACCAAAGGACTAGCGGGAGCTTCCTCCTACAATGAGCAGTTCTTC. The chain has TRBV9 and TRBJ2-1, with 13 bases identical to TRBD2. In germline, CDR1 is SGDLS, CDR2 YYNGEE. There are 18 residues in the CDR3. Germline trimming cut 6 bases from V and 0 bases from J; bases unmatched to any gene: 9.

There are a few counts of this clonotype. The J gene is TRBJ2-5, the V gene TRBV28, with 7 bases aligning to TRBD1. Per the germline V gene, CDR1 is MDHEN and CDR2 is SYDVKM. With V trimmed by 5 bases and J by 4 bases, 13 bases remained unmatched. This CDR3 has 16 amino acids. The CDR3 nucleotides are TGTGCCAGCAGTCCGAGACTACAGGGGATTGTAGAGACCCAGTACTTC. It specifies CASSPRLQGIVETQYF.

This clonotype has more than one count but fewer than ten. The chain links TRBV6-5 to TRBJ2-7; TRBD1 might be the D (5 bases). This CDR3 region has 14 residues. Germline V gene sequence: CDR1 MNHEY, CDR2 SVGAGI. Trimming took 2 bases from V and 7 from J, leaving 15 bases between them. This chain's CDR3 is CASSYQGLPSEQYF. The CDR3 coding sequence is TGTGCCAGCAGTTACCAGGGCCTCCCTAGTGAGCAGTACTTC.